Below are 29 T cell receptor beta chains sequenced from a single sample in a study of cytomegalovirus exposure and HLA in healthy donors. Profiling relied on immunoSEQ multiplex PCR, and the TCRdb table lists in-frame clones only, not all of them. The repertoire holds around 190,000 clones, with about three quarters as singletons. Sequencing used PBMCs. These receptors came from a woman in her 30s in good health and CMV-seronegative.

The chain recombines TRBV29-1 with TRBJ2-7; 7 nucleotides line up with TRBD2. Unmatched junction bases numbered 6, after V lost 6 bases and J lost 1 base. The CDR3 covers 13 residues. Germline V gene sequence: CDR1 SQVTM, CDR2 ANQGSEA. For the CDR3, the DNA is TGCAGCGTCGAAACGGGGGGATCCTACGAGCAGTACTTC. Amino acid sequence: CSVETGGSYEQYF.

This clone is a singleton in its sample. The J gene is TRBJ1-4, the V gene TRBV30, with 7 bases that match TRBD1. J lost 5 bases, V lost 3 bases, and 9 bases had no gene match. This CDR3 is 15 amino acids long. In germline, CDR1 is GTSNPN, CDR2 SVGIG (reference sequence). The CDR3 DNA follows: TGTGCCTGGAGGCCGGCCGGGACAGCAAATGAAAAACTGTTTTTT. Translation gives CAWRPAGTANEKLFF. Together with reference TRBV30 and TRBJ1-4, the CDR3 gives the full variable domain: SQTIHQWPATLVQPVGSPLSLECTVEGTSNPNLYWYRQAAGRGLQLLFYSVGIGQISSEVPQNLSASRPQDRQFILSSKKLLLSDSGFYLCAWRPAGTANEKLFFGSGTQLSVL.

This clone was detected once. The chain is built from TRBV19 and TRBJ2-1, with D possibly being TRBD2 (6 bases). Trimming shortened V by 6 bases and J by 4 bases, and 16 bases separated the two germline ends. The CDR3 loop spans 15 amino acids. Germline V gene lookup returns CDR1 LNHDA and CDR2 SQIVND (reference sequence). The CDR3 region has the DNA TGTGCCAGTAGACTAAGACTAGAACGTTACAATGAGCAGTTCTTC. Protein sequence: CASRLRLERYNEQFF.

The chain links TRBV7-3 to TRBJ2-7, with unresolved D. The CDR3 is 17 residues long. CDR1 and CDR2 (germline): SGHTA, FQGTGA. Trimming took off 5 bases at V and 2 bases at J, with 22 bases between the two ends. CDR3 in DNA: TGTGCCAGCAGCGACAAATTAGGCCTCCGCTGGGCCTACGAGCAGTACTTC. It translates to CASSDKLGLRWAYEQYF.

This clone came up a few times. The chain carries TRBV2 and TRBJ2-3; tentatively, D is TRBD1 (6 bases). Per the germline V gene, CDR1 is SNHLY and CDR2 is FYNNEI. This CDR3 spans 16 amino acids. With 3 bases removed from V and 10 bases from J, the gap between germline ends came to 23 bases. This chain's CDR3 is CASSDEGGQSRSAQYF. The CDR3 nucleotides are TGTGCCAGCAGTGACGAAGGTGGACAGTCTAGGTCCGCGCAGTATTTT.

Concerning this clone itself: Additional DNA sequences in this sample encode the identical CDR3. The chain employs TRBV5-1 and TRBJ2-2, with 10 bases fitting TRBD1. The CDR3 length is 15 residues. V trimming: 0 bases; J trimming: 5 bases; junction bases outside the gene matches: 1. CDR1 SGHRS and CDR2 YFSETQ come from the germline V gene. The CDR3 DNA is TGCGCCAGCAGCTTGGGGACAGGGGGTACCGGGGAGCTGTTTTTT. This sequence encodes CASSLGTGGTGELFF.

The CDR3 loop reads CASSIQGDNYGYTF. The DNA for the CDR3 is TGCGCCAGCAGCATTCAAGGGGATAACTATGGCTACACCTTC. V usage is TRBV5-1 and J usage is TRBJ1-2, with TRBD1 as a possible D gene (5 bases). The CDR3 loop spans 14 amino acids. Germline V gene sequence: CDR1 SGHRS, CDR2 YFSETQ. The V and J ends lost 4 bases and 1 base respectively, with 11 bases between them. Complete variable domain (other parts from reference TRBV5-1 and TRBJ1-2): KAGVTQTPRYLIKTRGQQVTLSCSPISGHRSVSWYQQTPGQGLQFLFEYFSETQRNKGNFPGRFSGRQFSNSRSEMNVSTLELGDSALYLCASSIQGDNYGYTFGSGTRLTVV.

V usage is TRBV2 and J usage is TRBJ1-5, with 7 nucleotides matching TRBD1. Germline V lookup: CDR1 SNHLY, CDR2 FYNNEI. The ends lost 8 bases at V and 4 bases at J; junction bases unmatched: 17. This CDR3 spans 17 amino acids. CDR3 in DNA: TGTGCCAGCTCCCAACCAACCACAGGGGTTTGGAATCAGCCCCAGCATTTT. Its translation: CASSQPTTGVWNQPQHF.

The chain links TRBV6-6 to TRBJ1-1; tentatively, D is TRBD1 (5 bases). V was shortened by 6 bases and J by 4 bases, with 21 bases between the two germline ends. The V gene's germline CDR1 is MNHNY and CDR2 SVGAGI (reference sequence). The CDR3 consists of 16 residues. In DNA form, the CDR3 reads TGTGCCAGCAGCTCACCCGCCTTGACAGTGATCACTGAAGCTTTCTTT. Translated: CASSSPALTVITEAFF.

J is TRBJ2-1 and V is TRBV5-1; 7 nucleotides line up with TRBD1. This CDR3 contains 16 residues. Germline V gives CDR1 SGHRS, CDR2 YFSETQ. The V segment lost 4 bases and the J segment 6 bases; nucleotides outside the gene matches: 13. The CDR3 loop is CASSVRTGPTSNEQFF. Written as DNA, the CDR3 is TGCGCCAGCAGCGTCAGGACAGGACCTACGAGCAATGAGCAGTTCTTC.

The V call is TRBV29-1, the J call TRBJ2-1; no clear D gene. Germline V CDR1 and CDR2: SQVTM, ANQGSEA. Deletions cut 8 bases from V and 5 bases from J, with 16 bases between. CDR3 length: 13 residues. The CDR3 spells CSTNRVLDNEQFF. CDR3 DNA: TGCAGCACGAACAGAGTCTTAGACAATGAGCAGTTCTTC.

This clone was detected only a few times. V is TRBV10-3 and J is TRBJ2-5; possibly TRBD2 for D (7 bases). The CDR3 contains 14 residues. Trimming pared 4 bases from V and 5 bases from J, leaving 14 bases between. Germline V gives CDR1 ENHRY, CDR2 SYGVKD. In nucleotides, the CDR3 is TGTGCCATCAGTGGCCTGGGGGGGCCGGAGACCCAGTACTTC. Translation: CAISGLGGPETQYF.

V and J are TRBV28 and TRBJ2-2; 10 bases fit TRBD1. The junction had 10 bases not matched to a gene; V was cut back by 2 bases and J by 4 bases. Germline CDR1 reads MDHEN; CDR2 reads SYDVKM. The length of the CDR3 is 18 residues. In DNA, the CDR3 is TGTGCCAGCAGTTTAGCCCCGGGACAGGGGATCAGCACCGGGGAGCTGTTTTTT. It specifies CASSLAPGQGISTGELFF.

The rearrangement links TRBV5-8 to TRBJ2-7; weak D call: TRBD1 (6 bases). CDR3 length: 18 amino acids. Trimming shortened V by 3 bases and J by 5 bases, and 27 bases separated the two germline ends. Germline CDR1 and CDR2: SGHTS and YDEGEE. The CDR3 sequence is CASSSNKLTGLILDEQYF. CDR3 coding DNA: TGTGCCAGCAGCTCAAACAAACTGACAGGCCTCATTTTGGACGAGCAGTACTTC.

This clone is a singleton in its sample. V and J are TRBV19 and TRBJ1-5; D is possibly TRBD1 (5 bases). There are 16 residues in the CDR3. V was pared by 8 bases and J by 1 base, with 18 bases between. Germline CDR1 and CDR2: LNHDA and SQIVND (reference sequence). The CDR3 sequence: CASDPGGRASNQPQHF. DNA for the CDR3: TGTGCCAGTGACCCGGGAGGCAGGGCGAGCAATCAGCCCCAGCATTTT.

For the CDR3, the DNA is TGTGCCAGCACCCCACGGAGACAGGTGGAGGTAGCTTTCTTT. Its translation: CASTPRRQVEVAFF. The chain combines TRBV6-5 with TRBJ1-1; weak D call: TRBD1 (6 bases). Trimming cost V 7 bases and J 10 bases, with 22 bases left between them. CDR3 size: 14 residues. CDR1 is MNHEY and CDR2 is SVGAGI in the germline V gene.

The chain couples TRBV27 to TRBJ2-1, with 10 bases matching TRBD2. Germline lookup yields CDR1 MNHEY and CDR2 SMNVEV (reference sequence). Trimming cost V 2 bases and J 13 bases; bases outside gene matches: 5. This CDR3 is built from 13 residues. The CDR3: CASSLEREGKQFF. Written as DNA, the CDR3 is TGTGCCAGCAGTTTAGAGCGGGAGGGGAAACAGTTCTTC.

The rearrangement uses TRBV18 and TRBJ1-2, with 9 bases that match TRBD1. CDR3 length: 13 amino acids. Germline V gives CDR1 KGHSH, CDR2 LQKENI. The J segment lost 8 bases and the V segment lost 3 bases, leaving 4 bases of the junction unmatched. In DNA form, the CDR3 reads TGTGCCAGCTCACCGACAGGGGGATACGGCTACACCTTC. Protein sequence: CASSPTGGYGYTF.

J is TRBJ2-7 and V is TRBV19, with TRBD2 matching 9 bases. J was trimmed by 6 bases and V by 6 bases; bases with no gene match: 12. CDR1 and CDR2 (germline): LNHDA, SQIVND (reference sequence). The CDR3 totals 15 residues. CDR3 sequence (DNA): TGTGCCAGTAGGGGGATAGCGGGGGCCGAATCCGAGCAGTACTTC. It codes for CASRGIAGAESEQYF.

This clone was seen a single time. CDR3 protein: CAWSGKTTSSYEQYF. As DNA, the CDR3 is TGTGCCTGGAGTGGTAAGACTACGAGCTCCTACGAGCAGTACTTC. This sequence joins TRBV30 and TRBJ2-7; TRBD2 might be the D (5 bases). The CDR3 is 15 residues long. Trimming removed 1 base at V and 0 bases at J, with 13 bases between. The germline V gene has CDR1 GTSNPN and CDR2 SVGIG (reference sequence).

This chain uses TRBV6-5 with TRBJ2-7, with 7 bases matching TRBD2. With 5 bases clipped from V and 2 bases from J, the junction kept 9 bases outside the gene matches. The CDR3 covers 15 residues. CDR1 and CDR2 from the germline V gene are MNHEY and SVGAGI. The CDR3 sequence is CASSPLGGGTYEQYF. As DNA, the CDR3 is TGTGCCAGCAGTCCTCTCGGCGGGGGAACCTACGAGCAGTACTTC.

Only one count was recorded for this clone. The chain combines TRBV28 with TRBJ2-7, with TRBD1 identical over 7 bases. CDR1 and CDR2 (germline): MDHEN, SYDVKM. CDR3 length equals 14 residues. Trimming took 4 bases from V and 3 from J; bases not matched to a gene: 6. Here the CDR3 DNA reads TGTGCCAGCAGTTCCGGGACAGTTATCTACGAGCAGTACTTC. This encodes CASSSGTVIYEQYF.

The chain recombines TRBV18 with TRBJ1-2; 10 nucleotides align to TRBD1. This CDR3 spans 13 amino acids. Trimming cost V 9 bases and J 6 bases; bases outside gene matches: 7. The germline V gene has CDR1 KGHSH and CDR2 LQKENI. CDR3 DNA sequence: TGTGCCAGTTCAACGGACAGGGGGGATGGCTACACCTTC. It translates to CASSTDRGDGYTF.

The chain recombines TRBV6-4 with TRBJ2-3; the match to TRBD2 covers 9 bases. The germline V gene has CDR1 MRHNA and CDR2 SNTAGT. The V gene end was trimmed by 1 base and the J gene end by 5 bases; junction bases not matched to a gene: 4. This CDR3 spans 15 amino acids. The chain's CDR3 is CASSDLSGGRDTQYF. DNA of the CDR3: TGTGCCAGCAGTGACTTGAGCGGGGGGAGAGATACGCAGTATTTT.

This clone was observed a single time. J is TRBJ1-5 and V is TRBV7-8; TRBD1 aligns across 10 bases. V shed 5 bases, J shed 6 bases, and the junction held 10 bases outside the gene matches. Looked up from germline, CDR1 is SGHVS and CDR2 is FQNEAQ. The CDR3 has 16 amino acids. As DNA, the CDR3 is TGTGCCAGCAGCCGACGGGGACAGGGGAGGAGTCAGCCCCAGCATTTT. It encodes CASSRRGQGRSQPQHF.

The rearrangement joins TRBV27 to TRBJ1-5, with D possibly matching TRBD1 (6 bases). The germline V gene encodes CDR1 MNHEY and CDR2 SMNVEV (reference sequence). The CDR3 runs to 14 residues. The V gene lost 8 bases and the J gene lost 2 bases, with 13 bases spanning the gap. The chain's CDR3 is CASWKAGGNQPQHF. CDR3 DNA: TGTGCCAGCTGGAAGGCAGGGGGCAATCAGCCCCAGCATTTT.

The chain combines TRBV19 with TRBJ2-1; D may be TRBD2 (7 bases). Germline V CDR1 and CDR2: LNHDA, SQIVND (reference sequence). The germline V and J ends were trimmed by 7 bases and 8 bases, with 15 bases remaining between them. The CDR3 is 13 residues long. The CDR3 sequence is CASTTRGGDEQFF. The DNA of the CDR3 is TGTGCCAGTACTACACGCGGGGGCGATGAGCAGTTCTTC.

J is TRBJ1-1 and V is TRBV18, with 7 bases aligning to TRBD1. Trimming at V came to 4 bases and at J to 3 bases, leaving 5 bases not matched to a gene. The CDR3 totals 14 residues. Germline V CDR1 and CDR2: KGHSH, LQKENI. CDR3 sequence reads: CASSRLDRDTEAFF. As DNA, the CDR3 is TGTGCCAGCTCACGACTAGACAGGGACACTGAAGCTTTCTTT.

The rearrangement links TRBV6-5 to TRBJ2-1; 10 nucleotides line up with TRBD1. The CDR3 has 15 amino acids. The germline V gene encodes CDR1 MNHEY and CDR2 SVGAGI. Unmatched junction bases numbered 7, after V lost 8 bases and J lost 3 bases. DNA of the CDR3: TGTGCCAGCGCTATCGGGACAGGGGACTACAATGAGCAGTTCTTC. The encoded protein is CASAIGTGDYNEQFF.